This T cell receptor beta chain appears in the sequencing data of a study of T cell responses to AZD1222 COVID-19 vaccine. Assay used: immunoSEQ multiplex PCR; TCRdb lists only in-frame clones, some missing. The data show about 110,000 clones, about 88% seen once. As to this clone: Antigen unknown.

Findings and limits, study-wide: Repertoires were sampled only after the peak T cell response.

The germline V gene has CDR1 SEHNR and CDR2 FQNEAQ (reference sequence). V was clipped by 1 base and J by 2 bases, with 6 bases between them. The CDR3 length is 14 residues. V is TRBV7-9 and J is TRBJ2-1; possibly TRBD1 or TRBD2 for D (5 bases each). The sequencing used peripheral blood, collected on day 0 of AZD1222 vaccination. The origin of this receptor is an adult in good health. The CDR3 loop reads CASSLEGPYNEQFF. In nucleotides, the CDR3 is TGTGCCAGCAGCTTAGAGGGACCCTACAATGAGCAGTTCTTC. The full variable domain, rest sourced from reference TRBV7-9 and TRBJ2-1, is DTGVSQNPRHKITKRGQNVTFRCDPISEHNRLYWYRQTLGQGPEFLTYFQNEAQLEKSRLLSDRFSAERPKGSFSTLEIQRTEQGDSAMYLCASSLEGPYNEQFFGPGTRLTVL.